This T cell receptor (beta chain) was observed in a study of brain metastases from non-small cell lung cancer. Clones were sequenced by immunoSEQ multiplex PCR, and TCRdb holds only the in-frame ones, with some missing. The data show 1,500 to 2,000 clones, with more than 90% seen just once and less than 7% held by the top ten. CDR1 is MNHEY, CDR2 SVGAGI, per germline. This CDR3 contains 14 residues. The J segment lost 3 bases and the V segment lost 6 bases, leaving 2 bases of the junction unmatched. The sample consisted of tumor-adjacent normal tissue. This chain connects TRBV6-5 to TRBJ1-5; 10 nucleotides agree with TRBD1. This TCR was sampled from a donor at least 40 years old with non-small cell lung cancer. The CDR3 coding sequence is TGTGCCAGCAGGGACAGGGGGAACAATCAGCCCCAGCATTTT. Amino acids: CASRDRGNNQPQHF.